Here is one T cell receptor beta chain with its context. This sample is part of a study of blood T cell repertoires in COVID-19. Study summary: Sites across the United States, Italy and Spain contributed samples from acute and convalescent COVID-19. Sample material is recorded as cDNA or gDNA derived from T cells, B-cell-depleted T cells, or PBMCs.

Trimming shortened V by 2 bases and J by 8 bases, and 8 bases separated the two germline ends. This CDR3 is 13 amino acids long. Germline lookup yields CDR1 SGHKS and CDR2 YYEKEE (reference sequence). Original processing notes: Reference gene primer amplification in the assay estimated nucleated cell counts. TCRdb keeps only in-frame clones here, not all; method: immunoSEQ multiplex PCR. V, J and clone size are those of that table, while D and trimming were read from the DNA. The data show 65,000 to 85,000 clones, under 90% seen once. Sequencing used peripheral blood. This chain joins TRBV5-5 and TRBJ1-6, with D tentatively TRBD1 (6 bases). The sequence derives from a human donor in a cohort sampled during active COVID-19. The CDR3 sequence is CASSLQGDSPLHF. The CDR3 DNA reads as TGTGCCAGCAGCTTACAGGGAGATTCACCCCTCCACTTT.